What follows are 13 T cell receptor beta chains derived from one specimen sequenced in a study of blood T cell repertoires in COVID-19. Here immunoSEQ multiplex PCR was the method, and the copy in TCRdb shows in-frame clones only, minus some. The sample yields about 350,000 clones, about 90% seen once. The sequenced material came from peripheral blood. These receptors were taken from a woman in her seventies with COVID-19, enrolled during active disease.

The rearrangement uses TRBV11-2 and TRBJ2-5, with 9 bases fitting TRBD1. This CDR3 contains 14 residues. Per the germline V gene, CDR1 is SGHAT and CDR2 is FQNNGV. J lost 5 bases, V lost 4 bases, and 5 bases had no gene match. In DNA form, the CDR3 reads TGTGCCAGCAGCTGGGGACAGGGTTGGGAGACCCAGTACTTC. Translation: CASSWGQGWETQYF.

V gene TRBV5-1 combines with J gene TRBJ2-3; 8 nucleotides line up with TRBD1. V shed 5 bases and J 0 bases; nucleotides not matched to a gene: 5. CDR1 is SGHRS, CDR2 YFSETQ, per germline. CDR3 length equals 15 residues. The CDR3 region is CASRPTGESTDTQYF. CDR3 coding DNA: TGCGCCAGCAGACCGACAGGGGAAAGCACAGATACGCAGTATTTT.

Only a few counts were recorded for this clone. The V call is TRBV4-1, the J call TRBJ1-1, with a tentative D call TRBD1 (6 bases). Germline V gene sequence: CDR1 MGHRA, CDR2 YSYEKL. The V and J ends lost 0 bases and 0 bases respectively, with 14 bases between them. CDR3 length: 17 residues. The CDR3 nucleotides read TGCGCCAGCAGCCAAGAGCGCAGGGGTCCTGTGAACACTGAAGCTTTCTTT. Amino acid sequence: CASSQERRGPVNTEAFF.

This clone has just one count. The chain combines TRBV29-1 with TRBJ1-1, with D tentatively TRBD1 (6 bases). V shed 6 bases and J shed 1 base, with 9 bases lying between them. CDR3 length: 12 residues. CDR1 is SQVTM, CDR2 ANQGSEA, per germline. The CDR3 sequence: CSVGTSNTEAFF. The CDR3 coding sequence is TGCAGCGTCGGGACATCGAACACTGAAGCTTTCTTT.

CDR3 in DNA: TGTGCCACCAGTGATTCCCGGGGCGGGGAGACTGAAGCTTTCTTT. It codes for CATSDSRGGETEAFF. This chain connects TRBV24-1 to TRBJ1-1, with D perhaps matching TRBD1 (5 bases). CDR1 KGHDR and CDR2 SFDVKD come from the germline V gene. The CDR3 sequence is 15 residues long. V was trimmed by 2 bases and J by 5 bases, leaving 14 bases between them.

This sequence joins TRBV30 and TRBJ2-7; the D is unclear. The CDR3 is 14 amino acids. Germline-derived CDR1 and CDR2 are GTSNPN and SVGIG (reference sequence). Trimming pared 0 bases from V and 6 bases from J, leaving 15 bases between. CDR3 residues: CAWSVRRPPGEQYF. In DNA form, the CDR3 reads TGTGCCTGGAGTGTACGGCGGCCCCCCGGCGAGCAGTACTTC.

This clone appeared once. J is TRBJ1-2 and V is TRBV20-1, with D maybe TRBD1 (5 bases). Germline V CDR1 and CDR2: DFQATT, SNEGSKA (reference sequence). V was clipped by 4 bases and J by 5 bases, with 8 bases between them. The CDR3 length is 11 residues. DNA for the CDR3: TGCAGTGCTAAGGCAGGGTATGGCTACACCTTC. As protein: CSAKAGYGYTF.

The rearrangement joins TRBV9 to TRBJ1-2, with D possibly being TRBD1 (5 bases). V lost 2 bases to trimming and J lost 5 bases, with 10 bases between them. CDR3 length equals 13 residues. The germline V gene encodes CDR1 SGDLS and CDR2 YYNGEE. The CDR3 sequence is CASSVRDLYGYTF. The CDR3, as DNA: TGTGCCAGCAGCGTCCGGGACTTATATGGCTACACCTTC.

The V call is TRBV19, the J call TRBJ1-1; 8 bases align to TRBD1. Per germline, CDR1 LNHDA and CDR2 SQIVND (reference sequence). CDR3 length: 17 amino acids. Trimming at V came to 3 bases and at J to 2 bases, leaving 11 bases not matched to a gene. The DNA of the CDR3 is TGTGCCAGTAGTATTCGTCCCGGGACAGGTTCTAACACTGAAGCTTTCTTT. Translated: CASSIRPGTGSNTEAFF.

The rearrangement links TRBV10-1 to TRBJ1-6, with D perhaps TRBD1 (5 bases). CDR3 length: 14 residues. The germline V gene has CDR1 WNHNN and CDR2 SYGVQD (reference sequence). Trimming removed 6 bases from V and 10 bases from J, with 16 bases in between. CDR3 sequence reads: CASRPKGRRSPLHF. The CDR3 nucleotides read TGCGCCAGCAGGCCCAAGGGGCGGAGATCACCCCTCCACTTT.

Note on this clone: Other DNA sequences of this sample code for an identical CDR3. The rearrangement joins TRBV30 to TRBJ1-1; D ambiguous. V lost 2 bases, J lost 1 base, and 8 bases lay in between. There are 13 residues in the CDR3. Germline V gene data show CDR1 as GTSNPN and CDR2 as SVGIG (reference sequence). The CDR3: CAWSPSGNTEAFF. CDR3 nucleotides: TGTGCCTGGAGTCCATCCGGGAACACTGAAGCTTTCTTT.

The rearrangement uses TRBV5-1 and TRBJ1-1; 8 nucleotides agree with TRBD1. V shed 0 bases, J shed 6 bases, and the junction held 4 bases outside the gene matches. Germline CDR1 and CDR2: SGHRS and YFSETQ. The CDR3 is 14 residues long. The CDR3 loop is CASSLEDRASEAFF. CDR3 nucleotides: TGCGCCAGCAGCTTGGAGGACAGGGCTTCTGAAGCTTTCTTT.

This clone was detected once. This sequence joins TRBV5-1 and TRBJ2-1; the D gene is possibly TRBD1 (6 bases). CDR3 length: 14 residues. Germline loops: CDR1 SGHRS, CDR2 YFSETQ. V was trimmed by 0 bases and J by 9 bases, leaving 13 bases between them. This CDR3 is CASSLAAGVGEQFF. CDR3 in DNA: TGCGCCAGCAGCTTGGCTGCAGGGGTAGGTGAGCAGTTCTTC.